The clone carrying this TCR beta chain was recorded many times. Its matching antigen is unknown. This CDR3 is built from 14 residues. Trimming took off 6 bases at V and 10 bases at J, with 21 bases between the two ends. This sample is part of a study of spatial heterogeneity in lung cancer. Study in general: Sequenced follow-up PBMC samples came a median of roughly two years after resection, where available. Averaged across combinations, each unique TCR and UMI pairing appeared more than ten times in raw reads, which were uncorrected.

TCRdb re-analysed the 5' RACE reads in MiXCR, keeping a single row per CDR3 protein. The sample yields 25,000 to 35,000 distinct CDR3 sequences, more than 9% seen once. Noted time point: blood at routine non-recurrence follow-up after resection. Whole RNA came from tumor, nontumor lung or frozen PBMC and was sequenced without being sorted. Study results and caveats: Resection saw ubiquitous expanded tumor TCRs appear in blood more than follow-up did.

This sample comprised PBMCs, obtained at follow-up. The rearrangement uses TRBV12-3 or TRBV12-4 and TRBJ1-2, with D perhaps TRBD1 (6 bases). The clonotype comes from a female donor with early-stage non-small cell lung cancer. The CDR3 here is CASSFGGQGPHYTF. Written as DNA, the CDR3 is TGTGCCAGCAGCTTCGGCGGGCAGGGGCCGCACTACACCTTC.